A single sample gave rise to the 10 T cell receptor beta chains below, sequenced in a study of T cells in Graves' hyperthyroidism and ophthalmopathy. RNA transcripts were the template for amplifying TCR beta CDR3 regions. First-round RT-PCR targeting the TCR CDR3 was performed with the HTBI primer set. TCRdb re-derived calls from the multiplex PCR reads in MiXCR, one entry per CDR3 protein. The sample shows roughly 93,000 distinct CDR3 sequences, roughly 40% of them seen only once. The specimen was peripheral blood or thyroid tissue (not recorded which). These receptor sequences come from a woman aged 25-40 years with Graves' hyperthyroidism.

This clonotype has a single count. V is TRBV5-1 and J is TRBJ2-5; either TRBD1 or TRBD2 may fit D (5 bases each). This CDR3 has 16 residues. CDR1 and CDR2 from the germline V gene are SGHRS and YFSETQ. Deletions cut 1 base from V and 2 bases from J, with 15 bases between. The CDR3 bases are TGCGCCAGCAGCTTGTCGGGACCAATAACACAAGAGACCCAGTACTTC. This codes for CASSLSGPITQETQYF.

In this sample, this clonotype turned up many times. The J gene is TRBJ1-5, the V gene TRBV5-1, with TRBD1 identical over 7 bases. CDR3 length equals 15 residues. The V segment lost 1 base and the J segment 5 bases; nucleotides outside the gene matches: 6. CDR1 and CDR2 from the germline V gene are SGHRS and YFSETQ. The CDR3 here is CASSLWGQKDQPQHF. In DNA form, the CDR3 reads TGCGCCAGCAGCTTGTGGGGACAGAAAGATCAGCCCCAGCATTTT.

This clonotype was detected ten times or more. This chain uses TRBV7-8 with TRBJ2-2; D is perhaps TRBD2 (5 bases). Trimming shortened V by 6 bases and J by 6 bases, and 11 bases separated the two germline ends. The CDR3 extends over 13 amino acids. The germline V gene has CDR1 SGHVS and CDR2 FQNEAQ. The CDR3 protein is CASRLAGPGELFF. The CDR3 bases are TGTGCCAGCAGACTGGCGGGCCCCGGGGAGCTGTTTTTT.

This clonotype was counted at least ten times. V gene TRBV7-9 combines with J gene TRBJ2-7; 7 bases are a match to TRBD1. Germline V lookup: CDR1 SEHNR, CDR2 FQNEAQ (reference sequence). The CDR3 is made up of 15 amino acids. J gave up 3 bases and V 5 bases, and 10 bases lay outside the gene matches. As DNA, the CDR3 is TGTGCCAGCAGCGCAAGACAGGGTTTGCACTACGAGCAGTACTTC. It specifies CASSARQGLHYEQYF.

The genes are TRBV30 and TRBJ1-1; D is unresolved. This CDR3 contains 11 residues. Germline V CDR1 and CDR2: GTSNPN, SVGIG (reference sequence). V dropped 3 bases and J dropped 14 bases, with 16 bases sitting between them. CDR3 sequence reads: CAWRPRVRAFF. In DNA form, the CDR3 reads TGTGCCTGGAGACCCCGGGTTCGGGCGTTCTTT.

The chain joins TRBV20-1 to TRBJ1-5, with D possibly matching TRBD1 (6 bases). CDR3 length: 12 amino acids. V lost 4 bases, J lost 5 bases, and 9 bases lay in between. CDR1 is DFQATT, CDR2 SNEGSKA, per germline (reference sequence). Here the CDR3 DNA reads TGCAGTGCTACGAGGGGGTATCAGCCCCAGCATTTT. It translates to CSATRGYQPQHF.

This clonotype was found many times. The rearrangement joins TRBV5-1 to TRBJ1-1; D is perhaps TRBD1 (6 bases). The CDR3 spans 13 residues. Germline V lookup: CDR1 SGHRS, CDR2 YFSETQ. Trimming left V 7 bases short and J 0 bases short, with 10 bases between. CDR3 amino acids: CASRQELNTEAFF. CDR3 bases: TGCGCCAGCCGACAGGAGCTGAACACTGAAGCTTTCTTT.

This clonotype has ten or more counts. V usage is TRBV2 and J usage is TRBJ1-5; D ambiguous. V shed 6 bases and J shed 4 bases, with 10 bases lying between them. Germline-derived CDR1 and CDR2 are SNHLY and FYNNEI. The CDR3 covers 13 residues. CDR3 sequence: CASRESLNQPQHF. The DNA of the CDR3 is TGTGCCAGCAGAGAGAGCCTAAATCAGCCCCAGCATTTT.

This clonotype has a single count. This may come from a read error, since a much larger clone is one base off. The chain combines TRBV7-3 with TRBJ2-3; no reliable D call. With the DNA end fitting TRBJ1-5 better, the J assignment may be wrong. There are 14 residues in the CDR3. Looked up from germline, CDR1 is SGHTA and CDR2 is FQGTGA. The CDR3 is CASSQSTSPDTQHF. In nucleotides, the CDR3 is TGTGCCAGCAGCCAATCGACTAGTCCAGATACGCAGCATTTT.

With regard to this clonotype: Being one base from a much bigger clone, this may be a read error. The chain is built from TRBV3-1 and TRBJ1-1, with unresolved D. CDR3 length equals 11 residues. The germline CDR1 and CDR2 sequences are LGHDT and YNNKEL (reference sequence). The V gene lost 7 bases and the J gene lost 11 bases, with 14 bases spanning the gap. The CDR3 DNA follows: TGTGCCAGCACCGGCCTGGGTGTGGCTTTCTTT. Translated, it gives CASTGLGVAFF.